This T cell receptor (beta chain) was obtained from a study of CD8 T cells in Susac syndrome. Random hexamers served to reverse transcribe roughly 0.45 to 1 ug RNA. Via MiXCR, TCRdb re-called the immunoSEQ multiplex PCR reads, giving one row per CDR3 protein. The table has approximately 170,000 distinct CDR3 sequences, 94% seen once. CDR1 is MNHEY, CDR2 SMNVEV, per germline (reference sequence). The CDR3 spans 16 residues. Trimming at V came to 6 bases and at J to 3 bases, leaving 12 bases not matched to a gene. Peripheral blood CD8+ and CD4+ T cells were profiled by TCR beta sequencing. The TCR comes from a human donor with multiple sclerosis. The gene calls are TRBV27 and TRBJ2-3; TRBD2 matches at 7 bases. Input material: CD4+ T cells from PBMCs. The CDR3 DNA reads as TGTGCCAGCAGGGAAGCGGGGCGGTTTGGGACAGATACGCAGTATTTT. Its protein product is CASREAGRFGTDTQYF.